These 19 T cell receptor beta chains came from one sample sequenced in a study of CD8+CD57+ T cells in acquired aplastic anemia. The TCR beta profiling, which covered VDJ combination and CDR3 sequence, was carried out using genomic DNA as the template. In TCRdb, the reads were re-called with MiXCR into one record per CDR3 protein. The sample holds 50,000 to 65,000 distinct CDR3 sequences; around 50% are singletons and the top ten take roughly 15%. Patients selected for sequencing had displayed CD8+CD57+ cell expansion by flow cytometry. The sequencing input was sorted CD4+, CD8+, or CD8+CD57+ T cells (not recorded which) from PBMCs. The receptors were gathered from a human donor with aplastic anemia.

The V call is TRBV25-1, the J call TRBJ2-7; the match to TRBD1 covers 9 bases. Germline trimming cut 3 bases from V and 2 bases from J; bases unmatched to any gene: 2. The CDR3 consists of 14 residues. Per the germline V gene, CDR1 is MGHDK and CDR2 is SYGVNS. This CDR3 is CASSEDRGAYEQYF. The CDR3 DNA reads as TGTGCCAGCAGTGAGGACAGGGGAGCCTACGAGCAGTACTTC.

As concerns this clonotype: Being one base from a much bigger clone, this may be a read error. The CDR3: CAGGFPGGNTDTQYF. The CDR3 coding sequence is TGTGCCGGCGGATTCCCCGGAGGAAACACAGATACGCAGTATTTT. The genes are TRBV5-6 and TRBJ2-3; perhaps TRBD2 as D (5 bases). This CDR3 is built from 15 residues. Germline CDR1 is SGHDT and CDR2 is YYEEEE. V shed 10 bases and J shed 2 bases, with 20 bases lying between them.

The V gene is TRBV2, the J gene TRBJ1-5; TRBD1 matches at 11 bases. The CDR3 spans 15 residues. Trimming cost V 1 base and J 7 bases; bases outside gene matches: 3. The germline gives CDR1 SNHLY, CDR2 FYNNEI. The CDR3 DNA reads TGTGCCAGCAGTGAAGAGGGGACAGGGGGACAGCCCCAGCATTTT. Residues: CASSEEGTGGQPQHF.

As to this clonotype: A much larger clone differs from this one at a single base, so this may be a read error. The chain couples TRBV12-5 to TRBJ2-1, with D perhaps given as TRBD1 or TRBD2 (5 bases each). Germline V gives CDR1 LGHNT, CDR2 FRNRAP. The V end was cut by 5 bases, the J end by 4 bases, with 12 bases between. The CDR3 length is 14 residues. The CDR3 spells CASGLGGGYNEQFF. CDR3 DNA sequence: TGTGCTAGTGGTCTTGGTGGGGGTTACAATGAGCAGTTCTTC.

This clonotype was seen at least ten times. The chain has TRBV20-1 and TRBJ1-1, with TRBD1 as a possible D gene (5 bases). The CDR3 consists of 14 residues. V was pared by 1 base and J by 3 bases, with 12 bases between. Germline loops: CDR1 DFQATT, CDR2 SNEGSKA (reference sequence). The CDR3 sequence is CSARAQGLDTEAFF. The CDR3 DNA reads as TGCAGTGCTAGAGCGCAGGGTCTAGACACTGAAGCTTTCTTT.

Turning to this clonotype: This clone may be a read error of a much larger clone one base away. The chain recombines TRBV27 with TRBJ1-2, with TRBD1 identical over 7 bases. Germline V gives CDR1 MNHEY, CDR2 SMNVEV (reference sequence). V was pared by 8 bases and J by 6 bases, with 15 bases of the junction left unmatched. This CDR3 comprises 15 residues. CDR3 in amino acids: CASGGLTGKVNGYTF. The DNA for the CDR3 is TGTGCCAGCGGTGGGTTGACAGGGAAAGTCAATGGCTACACCTTC.

This clonotype was detected many times. The V gene is TRBV28, the J gene TRBJ1-5; 7 nucleotides line up with TRBD1. Germline V lookup: CDR1 MDHEN, CDR2 SYDVKM. The CDR3 runs to 13 residues. The V segment lost 11 bases and the J segment 5 bases; nucleotides outside the gene matches: 9. For the CDR3, the DNA is TGTGCCGGGGGCCGGGACAGAGATCAGCCCCAGCATTTT. Its translation is CAGGRDRDQPQHF.

This clonotype showed up many times. The V and J genes are TRBV6-2 or TRBV6-3 and TRBJ2-5; 7 bases are shared with TRBD1. The length of the CDR3 is 13 residues. CDR1 and CDR2 (germline): MNHEY, SVGEGT. Trimming at V came to 10 bases and at J to 6 bases, leaving 11 bases not matched to a gene. The CDR3 DNA reads as TGTGCCACCTCCGGGACAGAGGCGAAGACCCAGTACTTC. This encodes CATSGTEAKTQYF.

The chain carries TRBV10-3 and TRBJ1-4, with D possibly matching TRBD1 (6 bases). Germline V gives CDR1 ENHRY, CDR2 SYGVKD. The V end was cut by 0 bases, the J end by 5 bases, with 10 bases between. The CDR3 contains 15 residues. This CDR3 reads CAISESDRPNEKLFF. The CDR3 DNA reads as TGTGCCATCAGTGAGTCCGACAGGCCGAATGAAAAACTGTTTTTT.

The CDR3 region is CAITPVMAAQIYEQYF. CDR3 DNA: TGTGCCATCACCCCCGTTATGGCAGCTCAGATCTACGAGCAGTACTTC. This rearrangement joins TRBV10-3 to TRBJ2-7; D uncertain. Germline V gene lookup returns CDR1 ENHRY and CDR2 SYGVKD. This CDR3 spans 16 amino acids. V dropped 7 bases and J dropped 3 bases, with 22 bases sitting between them.

This clonotype appeared once. This chain connects TRBV29-1 to TRBJ1-2; D may be TRBD1 (6 bases). Germline lookup yields CDR1 SQVTM and CDR2 ANQGSEA. The ends were cut back, 4 bases at V and 0 bases at J, with 6 bases in the middle. This CDR3 spans 12 amino acids. The CDR3, as DNA: TGCAGCGTTGCAGGGGCTAACTATGGCTACACCTTC. Translating it yields CSVAGANYGYTF.

The rearrangement uses TRBV7-2 and TRBJ2-7; D tentatively reads TRBD1 or TRBD2 (6 bases each). The CDR3 totals 15 residues. V was pared by 5 bases and J by 1 base, with 15 bases between. Per the germline V gene, CDR1 is SGHTA and CDR2 is FQGNSA. CDR3 sequence (DNA): TGTGCCAGCAGCCGGGGGAGGACAGAGTCCTACGAGCAGTACTTC. This translates into CASSRGRTESYEQYF. The whole variable domain, remainder taken from reference TRBV7-2 and TRBJ2-7, is GAGVSQSPSNKVTEKGKDVELRCDPISGHTALYWYRQSLGQGLEFLIYFQGNSAPDKSGLPSDRFSAERTGGSVSTLTIQRTQQEDSAVYLCASSRGRTESYEQYFGPGTRLTVT.

This clonotype was picked up many times. The chain uses TRBV6-6 and TRBJ1-2, with 7 bases that match TRBD1. From germline, CDR1 is MNHNY and CDR2 SVGAGI (reference sequence). The CDR3 runs to 16 residues. With V trimmed by 0 bases and J by 5 bases, 9 bases remained unmatched. The CDR3 protein is CASSYSEGALRYGYTF. CDR3 nucleotide sequence: TGTGCCAGCAGTTACTCGGAGGGGGCGCTTCGTTATGGCTACACCTTC.

The chain employs TRBV25-1 and TRBJ2-1, with TRBD1 matching 9 bases. Trimming took 4 bases from V and 7 from J; bases not matched to a gene: 8. CDR3 length: 15 residues. Germline V gene data show CDR1 as MGHDK and CDR2 as SYGVNS. The CDR3 DNA sequence: TGTGCCAGCAGTGGGACAGGGGTGGTGGGGAATGAGCAGTTCTTC. Translated, it gives CASSGTGVVGNEQFF.

The chain recombines TRBV27 with TRBJ2-2, with 7 bases that match TRBD2. This CDR3 region has 16 residues. The germline gives CDR1 MNHEY, CDR2 SMNVEV (reference sequence). With 7 bases clipped from V and 3 bases from J, the junction kept 11 bases outside the gene matches. The CDR3 coding sequence is TGTGCCAGCACAAACTACGGACGGGGGGACACCGGGGAGCTGTTTTTT. Protein product: CASTNYGRGDTGELFF.

This chain uses TRBV10-1 with TRBJ2-7; the D is unclear. The V end lost 6 bases, the J end lost 7 bases, and 16 bases lay between the germline ends. The CDR3 spans 13 residues. Germline-derived CDR1 and CDR2 are WNHNN and SYGVQD (reference sequence). In nucleotides, the CDR3 is TGCGCCAGCAGACAGTCACCCGCCGGAGAGCAGTACTTC. It specifies CASRQSPAGEQYF.

This chain connects TRBV25-1 to TRBJ2-7; weak D call: TRBD1 (6 bases). The CDR3 runs 16 residues. V was shortened by 5 bases and J by 3 bases, with 20 bases between the two germline ends. Looked up from germline, CDR1 is MGHDK and CDR2 is SYGVNS. This chain's CDR3 is CASSLHKTRGVYEQYF. The CDR3 DNA follows: TGTGCCAGCAGTTTACATAAGACCAGGGGAGTCTACGAGCAGTACTTC.

The chain recombines TRBV2 with TRBJ2-1; D is undetermined. Germline values: CDR1 SNHLY, CDR2 FYNNEI. The V end lost 2 bases, the J end lost 8 bases, and 4 bases lay between the germline ends. The CDR3 consists of 11 residues. The CDR3: CASSEQYEQFF. CDR3 in DNA: TGTGCCAGCAGTGAACAGTATGAGCAGTTCTTC.

This clonotype turned up a few times. The genes are TRBV19 and TRBJ1-6; D is unclear. The ends were cut back, 3 bases at V and 9 bases at J, with 9 bases in the middle. Germline V CDR1 and CDR2: LNHDA, SQIVND (reference sequence). This CDR3 spans 13 amino acids. The CDR3 sequence: CASSIGVGSPLHF. As DNA, the CDR3 is TGTGCCAGTAGTATTGGGGTTGGTTCACCCCTCCACTTT.